This T cell receptor beta chain was sequenced during a study of cytomegalovirus exposure and HLA in healthy donors. Findings and caveats of the study: Later analysis revealed greater clonal expansion in HLA-associated TCR beta chains than in equally common others. Owing to their indistinguishability, certain V segments, notably TRBV6-2 and TRBV6-3, were excluded.

The CDR3 extends over 13 amino acids. Trimming stripped 3 bases from V and 3 bases from J, with 9 bases between. Germline CDR1 MNHNS, CDR2 SASEGT. PCR primers comprised 60 Vbeta and 13 Jbeta primers. In the source study's methods: Unique TCR beta chains totaled some 81 million in a later count, with roughly 12 million of them shared. Profiled with immunoSEQ multiplex PCR; TCRdb holds only in-frame clones, not every one. The DNA gave D and trimming, while V, J and clone size come from that table. The repertoire holds about 140,000 clones, with roughly 76% as singletons. About this clone: Its specificity is not known.

This receptor was obtained from a female donor in good health and CMV-seronegative. Sequencing was carried out using PBMCs. The rearrangement links TRBV6-1 to TRBJ2-7; possibly TRBD1 for D (5 bases). The CDR3 DNA follows: TGTGCCAGCAGTGAGGGGCGCAACTACGAGCAGTACTTC. Amino acid sequence: CASSEGRNYEQYF.